Listed below are T cell receptor beta chains from one sample, sequenced in a study of OX40 agonist ivuxolimab in advanced cancers. Using immunoSEQ multiplex PCR, the repertoire was profiled, and TCRdb retains in-frame clones only, with some absent. The sample has 99,000 or so clones, around 94% seen once. This specimen was CD4+ or CD8+ T cells sorted from blood, taken in a trial of the OX40 agonist ivuxolimab. The receptors were sampled from an adult with an advanced solid tumor such as melanoma, head and neck, liver or kidney cancer. Each CDR3 is given with its conserved first and last residue.

V gene,CDR3 protein
TRBV7-9,CASSGTTKGYNSPLHF
TRBV18,CASSPPGGTGLHQPQHF
TRBV2,CASSGGPLEETQYF
TRBV5-1,CASSFSATNEKLFF
TRBV7-3,CASSLGSSGASYEQYF
TRBV11-2,CASSGLSGRGGELFF
TRBV6-1,CASRGVSNQPQHF
TRBV6-1,CASSELPRTVEYEQYF
TRBV19,CASSIGRVNTEAFF
TRBV27,CASSSSGGNGNSPLHF
TRBV7-3,CASSPFGRGRAETQYF
TRBV21-1,CASSKALSRGRAHEQFF
TRBV18,CASSPVVGSYEQFF
TRBV18,CASSLGLAGGGEQYF
TRBV2,CASRRLAGGADTQYF
TRBV27,CASSDTGSYNSPLHF
TRBV28,CASGVLAGVREQYF
TRBV5-1,CASSAWTGTYEQYF
TRBV5-1,CASSSGQGNQETQYF
TRBV7-6,CASSLAIGATNEKLFF
TRBV5-6,CASSLYGGAYEQYF
TRBV6-5,CASRQQSYNEQFF
TRBV5-6,CASSFGRTGNTIYF
TRBV11-2,CASSGGQNSNQPQHF
TRBV29-1,CSVSWTEGRNSPLHF
TRBV9,CASSVGTYLGAQYF
TRBV9,CASSVEFNGYGYTF
TRBV19,CASSIGDPGGTQYF
TRBV4-2,CASSLTLGSGNTIYF
TRBV7-8,CASSSMRLAGTPDTQYF
TRBV10-3,CAVGLTPSTDTQYF
TRBV7-2,CASSRRRHQETQYF
TRBV7-3,CASSSRRGTGELFF
TRBV7-2,CASSSWGSGNYNEQFF
TRBV11-3,CASASGGATDTQYF
TRBV6-6,CASSFTGGDSPLHF
TRBV5-1,CASSLGGQAGSYNEQFF
TRBV28,CAIRAGTTYEQYF
TRBV5-1,CASSISSRPLHF
TRBV9,CASSGGQGANMNTEAFF
TRBV5-5,CASSLDYRGGGGELFF
TRBV5-1,CASSFLGQGGYEQYF
TRBV7-2,CASSLEGTALNTEAFF
TRBV9,CASSVMKRAGSGANVLTF
TRBV10-3,CAISESSGPGPDTQYF
TRBV18,CASSPRGQGASEAFF
TRBV18,CASSPRTRGLPSSSTDTQYF
TRBV2,CASSDRNQPQHF
TRBV19,CASSMGLAVEQYF
TRBV5-5,CASSLGGDYGYTF
TRBV28,CASSPGGRYTEAFF
TRBV27,CASSSRQAFMGARGPSYEQYF
TRBV5-6,CASSWRTSGGTDTQYF
TRBV9,CASSVSGRDEKLFF
TRBV7-8,CATTGGANYGYTF
TRBV5-8,CASSSDRGIGEKLFF
TRBV18,CASSPGGDEAFF
TRBV9,CASSVEGTGGYTF
TRBV19,CASSNRVGGTEAFF
TRBV6-5,CASSYKGFGANVLTF